These T cell receptor beta chains were read from a single sample in a study of control samples from healthy donors and cancer patients. Sequenced by immunoSEQ multiplex PCR; TCRdb stores in-frame clones only, minus some. Among roughly 130,000 clones, approximately 90% were seen once, and the ten largest hold about 3.4%. What was sequenced was blood. These receptors all stem from a man aged 50 to 59 in good health. CDR3s include the opening cysteine and the closing phenylalanine or tryptophan. D genes are given only for firm matches. Only some rows state a clone size, as once, few, many or a class for expanded clones.

d_gene	v_gene	j_gene	abundance	CDR3nt	CDR3aa
TRBD1	TRBV27	TRBJ2-6	NA	TGTGCCAGCAGCCAACAGGGGCAGGGATCTGGGGCCAACGTCCTGACTTTC	CASSQQGQGSGANVLTF
NA	TRBV6-6	TRBJ2-7	NA	TGTGCCAGCACGGGGACCCCCCAGGCATACGAGCAGTACTTC	CASTGTPQAYEQYF
TRBD1	TRBV9	TRBJ1-3	NA	TGTGCCAGCAGCGCGGGAGGGGGCGGAAACACCATATATTTT	CASSAGGGGNTIYF
TRBD2	TRBV9	TRBJ2-7	once	TGTGCCAGCAGCGCGTTCGCGGGGGGAAGCTACGAGCAGTACTTC	CASSAFAGGSYEQYF
TRBD1	TRBV5-1	TRBJ1-1	NA	TGCGCCAGCAGCCGGGGACAGGGGCTCACTGAAGCTTTCTTT	CASSRGQGLTEAFF
NA	TRBV7-9	TRBJ1-6	NA	TGTGCCAGCAGCTTCGGCCCGGGAGTCTATAATTCACCCCTCCACTTT	CASSFGPGVYNSPLHF
TRBD1	TRBV4-1	TRBJ1-5	NA	TGCGCCAGCAGCCAAGACTCTATTCTGCATGGGACAGGGAGAAAGCCCCAGCATTTT	CASSQDSILHGTGRKPQHF
NA	TRBV5-1	TRBJ2-7	NA	TGCGCCAGCAGCTTGGGATACGAGCAGTACTTC	CASSLGYEQYF
TRBD1	TRBV29-1	TRBJ2-7	NA	TGCAGCGTGGCCGGGACAGAGTACGAGCAGTACTTC	CSVAGTEYEQYF
NA	TRBV28	TRBJ2-6	few	TGTGCCAGCAGTTTTAGGGCCAACGTCCTGACTTTC	CASSFRANVLTF
TRBD1	TRBV28	TRBJ1-3	once	TGTGCCAGTACAGGGGGCTCAGGAAACACCATATATTTT	CASTGGSGNTIYF
NA	TRBV2	TRBJ1-1	NA	TGTGCCAGCAGGGTTGACATCAGCGGTGGCCAAGCTTTCTTT	CASRVDISGGQAFF
NA	TRBV5-5	TRBJ2-5	NA	TGTGCCAGCAGCGCACAGGGGGGGGCAGAGACCCAGTACTTC	CASSAQGGAETQYF
TRBD1	TRBV18	TRBJ1-2	NA	TGTGCCAGCTCACCGGCCGGGACAGGGGGACCGTATGGCTACACCTTC	CASSPAGTGGPYGYTF
NA	TRBV28	TRBJ2-1	NA	TGTGCCAGCAGTTGGCCCTCTTACAATGAGCAGTTCTTC	CASSWPSYNEQFF
NA	TRBV21-1	TRBJ2-5	NA	TGTGCCAGCAGCAAGGTTTTTGACCCCGAGACCCAGTACTTC	CASSKVFDPETQYF
NA	TRBV7-9	TRBJ1-1	NA	TGTGCCAGCAGCTTAGTCCGGACCTTGAACACTGAAGCTTTCTTT	CASSLVRTLNTEAFF
TRBD2	TRBV7-2	TRBJ2-1	once	TGTGCCAGCAGAAACGCGGGGGGTCCTCACAATGAGCAGTTCTTC	CASRNAGGPHNEQFF
NA	TRBV7-8	TRBJ2-1	NA	TGTGCCAGCAGCTACCGGGACGGAGGATACAATGAGCAGTTCTTC	CASSYRDGGYNEQFF
TRBD1	TRBV19	TRBJ2-6	NA	TGTGCCAGTAGTCCTGTCCCGGGACAGAGCTCTGGGGCCAACGTCCTGACTTTC	CASSPVPGQSSGANVLTF
NA	TRBV7-9	TRBJ2-2	NA	TGTGCCAGCAGCCTGACGAACCAGGCCGGGGAGCTGTTTTTT	CASSLTNQAGELFF
TRBD1	TRBV11-3	TRBJ2-3	NA	TGTGCCAGCAGCTCAAGGACAGGAACAGATACGCAGTATTTT	CASSSRTGTDTQYF
TRBD1	TRBV5-6	TRBJ2-7	NA	TGTGCCAGCAGCTCGGGGTTTGACAGGGACTACGAGCAGTACTTC	CASSSGFDRDYEQYF
NA	TRBV4-1	TRBJ2-2	NA	TGCGCCAGCAGCCAAAGGGACCATCCCACCGGGGAGCTGTTTTTT	CASSQRDHPTGELFF
NA	TRBV21-1	TRBJ1-1	once	TGTGCCAGCAGCGGACCAGGGGGCGGGAGAACTGAAGCTTTCTTT	CASSGPGGGRTEAFF
NA	TRBV5-1	TRBJ1-6	few	TGCGCCAGCAGCTTGGACACGGGCACTCGTGATTCACCCCTCCACTTT	CASSLDTGTRDSPLHF
NA	TRBV24-1	TRBJ2-3	NA	TGTGCCACCAGTGATGGAGACAGGAGGGCCACAGATACGCAGTATTTT	CATSDGDRRATDTQYF
TRBD1	TRBV5-5	TRBJ1-2	NA	TGTGCCAGCAGCTTGGAGGGGACAGACTATGGCTACACCTTC	CASSLEGTDYGYTF
NA	TRBV9	TRBJ1-1	NA	TGTGCCAGCAGCCTGTCAGGATCCGCGCGCGCTTTCTTT	CASSLSGSARAFF
TRBD1	TRBV5-1	TRBJ1-2	NA	TGCGCCAGCAGCCCCGGACAGGCCTTCAACTATGGCTACACCTTC	CASSPGQAFNYGYTF
NA	TRBV11-2	TRBJ2-7	NA	TGTGCCAGCAGCTTGCAGGGGTTGGCCACCTACGAGCAGTACTTC	CASSLQGLATYEQYF
NA	TRBV27	TRBJ2-7	NA	TGTGCCAGCAGTCGCGGAGACCGGTGGGGCTCCTACGAGCAGTACTTC	CASSRGDRWGSYEQYF
TRBD1	TRBV3-1/TRBV3-2	TRBJ2-2	NA	TGTGCCAGCAGCCGCGGACAGGGTTACACCGGGGAGCTGTTTTTT	CASSRGQGYTGELFF
NA	TRBV6-6	TRBJ2-7	few	TGTGCCAGCAGTTCCCCCGGGGGCCACTACGAGCAGTACTTC	CASSSPGGHYEQYF
TRBD1	TRBV25-1	TRBJ2-3	NA	TGTGCCAGCAGTGCGGACAGGGGAGAGGATACGCAGTATTTT	CASSADRGEDTQYF
NA	TRBV23-1	TRBJ1-2	NA	TGCGCCAGCAGTCAATCTAATAAGGACAGATACTATGGCTACACCTTC	CASSQSNKDRYYGYTF
NA	TRBV20-1	TRBJ1-2	once	TGCAGTGCTAGGGCAGGGAATGGCTACACCTTC	CSARAGNGYTF
NA	TRBV24-1	TRBJ2-2	NA	TGTGCCACCAGTGATGCTCGGGAGCTGTTTTTT	CATSDARELFF